This T cell receptor (beta chain) was sequenced for a study of human T cells and chemical hapten exposure. CDR1 SGHTA and CDR2 FQGTGA come from the germline V gene. The germline V and J ends were trimmed by 5 bases and 3 bases, with 7 bases remaining between them. This CDR3 is built from 13 residues. The study's library attached unique molecular identifiers to single cDNA molecules. MiXCR, applied by TCRdb to the RACE reads, yields one record per CDR3 protein. The table lists 80,000 to 100,000 distinct CDR3 sequences, approximately 11% of them singletons. The time point was: pre-sensitization, week 0. The treatment denotes: therapeutic diphenylcyclopropenone sensitization with weekly scalp DPC. Drawing of blood took place ahead of applying each patch test.

The source was whole blood, collected in connection with sensitization to the hapten diphenylcyclopropenone (DPC). The clonotype was recovered from a woman aged 60-70 years with alopecia areata. Some clones in this sample may be carry-over from other donors' samples. This rearrangement joins TRBV7-3 to TRBJ2-2; the D is unclear. CDR3 coding DNA: TGTGCCAGCAGCCTTTCTTACACCGGGGAGCTGTTTTTT. Translated: CASSLSYTGELFF.